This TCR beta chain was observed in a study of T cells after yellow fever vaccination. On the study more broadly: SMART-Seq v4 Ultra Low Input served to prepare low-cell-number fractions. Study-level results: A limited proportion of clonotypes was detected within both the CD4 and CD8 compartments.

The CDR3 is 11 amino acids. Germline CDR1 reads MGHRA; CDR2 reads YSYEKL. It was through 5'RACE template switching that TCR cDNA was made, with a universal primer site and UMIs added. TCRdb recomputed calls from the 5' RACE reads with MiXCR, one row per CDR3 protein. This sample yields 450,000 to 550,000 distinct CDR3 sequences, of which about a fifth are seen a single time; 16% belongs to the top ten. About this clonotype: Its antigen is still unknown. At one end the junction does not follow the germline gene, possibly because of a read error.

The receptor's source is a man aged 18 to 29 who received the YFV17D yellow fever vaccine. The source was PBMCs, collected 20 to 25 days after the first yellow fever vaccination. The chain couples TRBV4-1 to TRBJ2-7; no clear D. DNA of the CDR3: TGCGCCATCAGCCAAGGGTTCGAGCAGTACTTC. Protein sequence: CAISQGFEQYF.